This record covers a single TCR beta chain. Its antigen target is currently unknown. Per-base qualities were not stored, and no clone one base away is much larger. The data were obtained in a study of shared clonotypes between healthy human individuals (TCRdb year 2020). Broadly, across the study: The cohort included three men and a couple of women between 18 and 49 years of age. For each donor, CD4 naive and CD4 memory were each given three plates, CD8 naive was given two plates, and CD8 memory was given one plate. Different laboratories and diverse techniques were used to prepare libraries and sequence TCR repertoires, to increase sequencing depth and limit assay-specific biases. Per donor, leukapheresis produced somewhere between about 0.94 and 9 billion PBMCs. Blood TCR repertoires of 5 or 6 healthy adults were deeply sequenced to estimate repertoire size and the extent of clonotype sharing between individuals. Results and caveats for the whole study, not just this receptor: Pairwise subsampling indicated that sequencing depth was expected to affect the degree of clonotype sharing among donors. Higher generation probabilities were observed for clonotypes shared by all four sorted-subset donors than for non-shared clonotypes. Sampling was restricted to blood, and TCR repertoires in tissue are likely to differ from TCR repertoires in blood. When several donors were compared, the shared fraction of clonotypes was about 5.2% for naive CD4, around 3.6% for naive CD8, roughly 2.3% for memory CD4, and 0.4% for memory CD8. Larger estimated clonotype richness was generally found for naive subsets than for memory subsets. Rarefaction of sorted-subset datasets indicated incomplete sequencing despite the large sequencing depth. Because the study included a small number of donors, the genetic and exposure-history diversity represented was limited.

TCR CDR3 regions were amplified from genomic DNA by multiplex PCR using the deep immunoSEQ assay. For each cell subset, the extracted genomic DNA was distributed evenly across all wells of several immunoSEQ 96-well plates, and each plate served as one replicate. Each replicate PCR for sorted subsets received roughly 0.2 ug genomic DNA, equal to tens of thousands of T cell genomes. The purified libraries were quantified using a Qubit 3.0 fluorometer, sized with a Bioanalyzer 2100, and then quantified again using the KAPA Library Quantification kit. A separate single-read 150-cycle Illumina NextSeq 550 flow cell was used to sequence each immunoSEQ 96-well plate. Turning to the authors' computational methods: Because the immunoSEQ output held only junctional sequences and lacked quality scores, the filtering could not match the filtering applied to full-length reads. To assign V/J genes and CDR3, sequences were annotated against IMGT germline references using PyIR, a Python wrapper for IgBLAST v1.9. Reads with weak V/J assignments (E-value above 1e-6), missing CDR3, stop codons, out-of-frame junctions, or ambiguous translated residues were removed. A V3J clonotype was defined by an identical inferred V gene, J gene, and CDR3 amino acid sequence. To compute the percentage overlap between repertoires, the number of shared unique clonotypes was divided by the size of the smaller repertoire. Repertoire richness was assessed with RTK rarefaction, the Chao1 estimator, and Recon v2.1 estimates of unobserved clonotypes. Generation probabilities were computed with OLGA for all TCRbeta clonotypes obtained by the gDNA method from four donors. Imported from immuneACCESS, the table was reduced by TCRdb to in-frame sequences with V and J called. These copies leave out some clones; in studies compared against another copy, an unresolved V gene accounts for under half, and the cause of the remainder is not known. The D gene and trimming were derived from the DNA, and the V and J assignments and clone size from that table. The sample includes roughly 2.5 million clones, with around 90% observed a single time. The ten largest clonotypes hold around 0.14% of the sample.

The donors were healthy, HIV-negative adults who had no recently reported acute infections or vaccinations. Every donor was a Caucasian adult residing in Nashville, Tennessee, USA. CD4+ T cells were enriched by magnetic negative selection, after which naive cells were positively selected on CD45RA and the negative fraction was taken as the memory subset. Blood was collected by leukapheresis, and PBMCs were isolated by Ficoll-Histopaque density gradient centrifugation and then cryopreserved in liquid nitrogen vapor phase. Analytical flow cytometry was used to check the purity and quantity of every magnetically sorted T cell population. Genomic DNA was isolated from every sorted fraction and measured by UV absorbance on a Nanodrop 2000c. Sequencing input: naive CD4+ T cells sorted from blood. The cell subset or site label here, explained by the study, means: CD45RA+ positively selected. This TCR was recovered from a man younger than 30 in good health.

Here is the DNA: TGTGCCAGCAGCAAACCTCTTAGCTCGGACTGTGCAACTAATGAAAAACTGTTTTTT. Translated, this gives CASSKPLSSDCATNEKLFF. The V and J segments used are TRBV21-1 and TRBJ1-4. TRBV21-1 has pseudogene status. Spanning cysteine to phenylalanine, the CDR3 consists of 19 amino acids. Only the CDR3 DNA stays, 57 bases, in frame from base 1.